One sample yielded the 9 T cell receptor beta chains listed below, sequenced in a study of CD8 T cells in Susac syndrome. With random hexamers, reverse transcription was performed on about 0.5 to 1 ug of RNA. TCRdb re-derived calls from the immunoSEQ multiplex PCR reads in MiXCR, one entry per CDR3 protein. The data hold some 100,000 distinct CDR3 sequences, with around 97% observed a single time. Sequenced material: CD4+ T cells from PBMCs. The receptors were gathered from a human donor in good health.

The chain recombines TRBV18 with TRBJ2-5; 12 positions match TRBD2. The germline V gene encodes CDR1 KGHSH and CDR2 LQKENI. Losses at the gene ends were 5 bases for V and 2 bases for J; bases not matched to a gene: 12. This CDR3 region has 18 residues. The CDR3 coding sequence is TGTGCCAGCTCATCAGAAGAATGGACTAGCGGGGTGCAAGAGACCCAGTACTTC. Protein sequence: CASSSEEWTSGVQETQYF.

This clonotype was recorded only once. This rearrangement joins TRBV7-3 to TRBJ1-1; D is ambiguous. Germline V CDR1 and CDR2: SGHTA, FQGTGA. This CDR3 is built from 13 residues. V was clipped by 1 base and J by 3 bases, with 6 bases between them. The CDR3 nucleotides are TGTGCCAGCAGCTTAAGGGTCGACACTGAAGCTTTCTTT. It encodes CASSLRVDTEAFF.

Only one count was recorded for this clonotype. This chain uses TRBV29-1 with TRBJ2-1; D may be TRBD2 (6 bases). Germline V gene sequence: CDR1 SQVTM, CDR2 ANQGSEA. The CDR3 covers 13 residues. Trimming left V 4 bases short and J 2 bases short, with 9 bases between. The CDR3 region is CSVGGGTYNEQFF. The CDR3, as DNA: TGCAGCGTTGGTGGAGGGACCTACAATGAGCAGTTCTTC.

The CDR3 coding sequence is TGCAGTGCCGTTGACCTATTCAATAATTCACCCCTCCACTTT. This gives the protein CSAVDLFNNSPLHF. This chain connects TRBV20-1 to TRBJ1-6; D is uncertain. From germline, CDR1 is DFQATT and CDR2 SNEGSKA (reference sequence). The CDR3 spans 14 residues. V lost 6 bases and J lost 5, with 14 bases in between.

This chain connects TRBV12-3 or TRBV12-4 to TRBJ2-7; D not certain. CDR3 size: 12 residues. V was cut by 3 bases and J by 4 bases, with 7 bases left in between. DNA for the CDR3: TGTGCCAGCAGTTTTTTACCATACGAGCAGTACTTC. It is translated as CASSFLPYEQYF.

The gene calls are TRBV5-6 and TRBJ2-7; no clear D gene. Germline CDR1 and CDR2: SGHDT and YYEEEE. This CDR3 comprises 16 residues. The V end was cut by 2 bases, the J end by 2 bases, with 17 bases between. The CDR3 DNA reads TGTGCCAGCAGCTTAAGATCAGGCGTCGGAACCTACGAGCAGTACTTC. Translation gives CASSLRSGVGTYEQYF.

The rearrangement joins TRBV20-1 to TRBJ2-3; D is unclear. CDR1 is DFQATT, CDR2 SNEGSKA, per germline (reference sequence). Trimming cost V 0 bases and J 3 bases, with 4 bases left between them. This CDR3 is built from 12 residues. CDR3 bases: TGCAGTGCTAGAGAAGGGACAGATACGCAGTATTTT. This encodes CSAREGTDTQYF.

The V and J genes are TRBV27 and TRBJ2-3; the match to TRBD2 covers 12 bases. V dropped 3 bases and J dropped 6; count of bases not matched to a gene: 4. Germline CDR1 is MNHEY and CDR2 is SMNVEV (reference sequence). This CDR3 has 15 residues. The DNA of the CDR3 is TGTGCCAGCAGTTTCCTAGCGGGGGGGGTGGATACGCAGTATTTT. It yields the protein CASSFLAGGVDTQYF.

The CDR3 spells CASSLAPQGRWGGYTF. CDR3 bases: TGTGCCAGCAGTTTGGCGCCTCAGGGGCGCTGGGGTGGCTACACCTTC. The V call is TRBV28, the J call TRBJ1-2; TRBD1 might be the D (6 bases). The CDR3 sequence is 16 residues long. Germline CDR1 and CDR2: MDHEN and SYDVKM. Trimming left V 3 bases short and J 7 bases short, with 21 bases between.